This TCR beta chain was profiled in a study of blood T cell repertoires in COVID-19. After removal of 6 bases from V and 5 bases from J, the junction contained 9 bases not matched to a gene. CDR1 is SGDLS and CDR2 is YYNGEE in the germline V gene. The CDR3 spans 14 residues. Repertoires were generated with immunoSEQ multiplex PCR, while TCRdb's copy carries only in-frame clones and drops some. The sample records almost 500,000 clones, approximately 86% being singletons. The clonotype was recovered from an older woman who had recovered from COVID-19. V and J are TRBV9 and TRBJ1-1, with TRBD1 identical over 8 bases. The sample comprised PBMCs or T cells enriched from blood (not recorded which). The CDR3 nucleotides are TGTGCCAGCAATCCCCAGGGGGCGCGAACTGAAGCTTTCTTT. It specifies CASNPQGARTEAFF.